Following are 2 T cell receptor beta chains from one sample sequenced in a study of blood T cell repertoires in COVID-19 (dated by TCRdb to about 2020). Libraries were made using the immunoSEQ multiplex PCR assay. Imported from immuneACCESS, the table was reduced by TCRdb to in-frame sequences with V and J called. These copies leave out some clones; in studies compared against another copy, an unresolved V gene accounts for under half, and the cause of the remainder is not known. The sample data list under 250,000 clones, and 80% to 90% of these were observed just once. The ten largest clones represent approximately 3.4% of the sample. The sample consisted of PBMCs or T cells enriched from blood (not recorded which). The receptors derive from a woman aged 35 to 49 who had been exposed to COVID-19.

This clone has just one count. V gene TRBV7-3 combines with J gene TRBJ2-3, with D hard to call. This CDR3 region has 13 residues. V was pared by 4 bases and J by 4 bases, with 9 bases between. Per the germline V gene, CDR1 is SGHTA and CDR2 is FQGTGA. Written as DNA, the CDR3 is TGTGCCAGCAGCTCGGAGTGGCCAGATACGCAGTATTTT. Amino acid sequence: CASSSEWPDTQYF. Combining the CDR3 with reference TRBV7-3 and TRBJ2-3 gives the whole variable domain GAGVSQTPSNKVTEKGKYVELRCDPISGHTALYWYRQSLGQGPEFLIYFQGTGAADDSGLPNDRFFAVRPEGSVSTLKIQRTERGDSAVYLCASSSEWPDTQYFGPGTRLTVL.

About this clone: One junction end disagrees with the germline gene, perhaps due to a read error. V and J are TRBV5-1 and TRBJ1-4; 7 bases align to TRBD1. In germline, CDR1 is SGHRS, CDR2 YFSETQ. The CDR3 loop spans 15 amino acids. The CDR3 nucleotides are TGTGCCAGCAGCTCGACAGGGACCCGGGGCGAAAAACTGTTTTTT. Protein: CASSSTGTRGEKLFF.